This T cell receptor beta chain came from a study of T cells in Graves' hyperthyroidism and ophthalmopathy. Exclusion followed for patients with uncontrolled infection, other autoimmune disease, pregnancy or lactation. Germline V gene data show CDR1 as SGHRS and CDR2 as YFSETQ. The CDR3 is 15 amino acids. Trimming took 2 bases from V and 0 from J, leaving 10 bases between them. Researchers took RNA transcripts and amplified the TCR beta CDR3 regions from them. Researchers ran a first-round RT-PCR on the TCR CDR3 using the HTBI primer set. TCRdb passed the multiplex PCR reads through MiXCR, listing each CDR3 protein once. The sample lists 250,000 to 350,000 distinct CDR3 sequences; around 20% were seen once.

The gene calls are TRBV5-1 and TRBJ2-3; TRBD1 or TRBD2 may be the D gene (6 bases each). Sequences were obtained from blood. The sequence was collected from a man under 40 with Graves' ophthalmopathy. CDR3 sequence: CASSFRGGSTDTQYF. CDR3 DNA: TGCGCCAGCAGCTTTAGAGGGGGGAGCACAGATACGCAGTATTTT.